This passage covers 22 T cell receptor beta chains from one sample sequenced in a study of blood T cell repertoires in COVID-19. TCRdb's table, derived via immunoSEQ multiplex PCR, lists solely in-frame clones and lacks some. The data show 350,000 to 450,000 clones, 85% seen once. Sequenced input: peripheral blood. All receptors derive from a young woman with acute or convalescent COVID-19.

The chain carries TRBV5-4 and TRBJ2-7; D is uncertain. The CDR3 consists of 14 residues. V was shortened by 2 bases and J by 2 bases, with 11 bases between the two germline ends. Germline lookup yields CDR1 SGHNT and CDR2 YYREEE (reference sequence). This chain's CDR3 is CASSFAENPYEQYF. The CDR3 DNA is TGTGCCAGCAGCTTCGCAGAAAATCCCTACGAGCAGTACTTC.

The J gene is TRBJ1-2, the V gene TRBV30; D may be TRBD1 (5 bases). Trimming took 5 bases from V and 13 from J, leaving 14 bases between them. The germline CDR1 and CDR2 sequences are GTSNPN and SVGIG (reference sequence). This CDR3 comprises 10 residues. This CDR3 reads CAWGGDSPTF. The CDR3 DNA reads TGTGCCTGGGGCGGGGACTCCCCCACCTTC.

The chain links TRBV11-2 to TRBJ2-1; unclear D gene. V was shortened by 2 bases and J by 6 bases, with 17 bases between the two germline ends. This CDR3 has 16 amino acids. Germline-derived CDR1 and CDR2 are SGHAT and FQNNGV. The CDR3 here is CASSLTPKFASNEQFF. The CDR3 DNA sequence: TGTGCCAGCAGCTTAACCCCTAAGTTCGCGTCCAATGAGCAGTTCTTC.

In its sample, this clone was seen a few times. CDR3: CASSTDRAVGNQPQHF. In DNA form, the CDR3 reads TGTGCCAGTAGCACCGACAGGGCAGTGGGCAATCAGCCCCAGCATTTT. This chain uses TRBV19 with TRBJ1-5; 7 bases fit TRBD1. Trimming at V came to 6 bases and at J to 2 bases, leaving 10 bases not matched to a gene. There are 16 residues in the CDR3. Germline V gives CDR1 LNHDA, CDR2 SQIVND (reference sequence).

The chain couples TRBV28 to TRBJ2-7, with 7 bases lining up with TRBD2. The CDR3 totals 14 residues. CDR1 and CDR2 (germline): MDHEN, SYDVKM. J gave up 2 bases and V 7 bases, and 8 bases lay outside the gene matches. The CDR3 DNA reads as TGTGCCAGCACCATTTCCGGGGGGACCTACGAGCAGTACTTC. As protein: CASTISGGTYEQYF. Complete variable domain (other parts from reference TRBV28 and TRBJ2-7): DVKVTQSSRYLVKRTGEKVFLECVQDMDHENMFWYRQDPGLGLRLIYFSYDVKMKEKGDIPEGYSVSREKKERFSLILESASTNQTSMYLCASTISGGTYEQYFGPGTRLTVT.

V gene TRBV3-1 (or the pseudogene TRBV3-2) combines with J gene TRBJ1-3; D may be TRBD1 (5 bases). Germline V gene lookup returns CDR1 LGHDT and CDR2 YNNKEL (reference sequence). This CDR3 is 16 amino acids long. V gave up 2 bases and J gave up 0 bases, with 11 bases separating them. The CDR3 loop reads CASSQLAGTSGNTIYF. Written as DNA, the CDR3 is TGTGCCAGCAGCCAATTAGCGGGGACCTCTGGAAACACCATATATTTT.

The V and J genes are TRBV27 and TRBJ2-7, with 7 bases aligning to TRBD1. V was clipped by 4 bases and J by 3 bases; unmatched bases: 3. This CDR3 is 13 amino acids long. Per germline, CDR1 MNHEY and CDR2 SMNVEV (reference sequence). For the CDR3, the DNA is TGTGCCAGCAGTTCGGGACAGATCTACGAGCAGTACTTC. Translation: CASSSGQIYEQYF.

With regard to this clone: In the same sample, other DNA sequences code for this CDR3. The chain uses TRBV5-1 and TRBJ1-2; 7 nucleotides align to TRBD1. The length of the CDR3 is 13 residues. The V gene's germline CDR1 is SGHRS and CDR2 YFSETQ. With V trimmed by 5 bases and J by 3 bases, 4 bases remained unmatched. The CDR3 spells CASSRTGDYGYTF. Written as DNA, the CDR3 is TGCGCCAGCAGTCGGACAGGTGACTATGGCTACACCTTC.

The gene calls are TRBV20-1 and TRBJ2-5; D is undetermined. The germline V gene has CDR1 DFQATT and CDR2 SNEGSKA (reference sequence). The germline V and J ends were trimmed by 3 bases and 0 bases, with 5 bases remaining between them. The length of the CDR3 is 12 residues. CDR3 sequence: CSASLNQETQYF. The CDR3 DNA reads as TGCAGTGCTAGTCTAAACCAAGAGACCCAGTACTTC.

The CDR3 DNA reads as TGTGCCACCAGTGATTTTGGGGCGGATGAAGCTTTCTTT. It is translated as CATSDFGADEAFF. This sequence joins TRBV24-1 and TRBJ1-1; perhaps TRBD1 as D (5 bases). The CDR3 sequence is 13 residues long. The V and J ends lost 1 base and 7 bases respectively, with 9 bases between them. Germline V gives CDR1 KGHDR, CDR2 SFDVKD.

This clone appeared once. The V and J genes are TRBV10-3 and TRBJ2-7; perhaps TRBD2 as D (6 bases). The CDR3 loop spans 14 amino acids. V gave up 4 bases and J gave up 2 bases, with 12 bases separating them. Germline V CDR1 and CDR2: ENHRY, SYGVKD. The CDR3 DNA follows: TGTGCCATCAGTGGCGGGGAACTCACCTACGAGCAGTACTTC. Amino acid sequence: CAISGGELTYEQYF.

The rearrangement joins TRBV24-1 to TRBJ2-3; TRBD1 matches at 8 bases. The CDR3 sequence is 14 residues long. V lost 2 bases to trimming and J lost 3 bases; unmatched junction nucleotides: 0. Germline V gene sequence: CDR1 KGHDR, CDR2 SFDVKD. As DNA, the CDR3 is TGTGCCACCAGTGATTGGACAGGGACAGATACGCAGTATTTT. It is translated as CATSDWTGTDTQYF.

This chain links TRBV7-3 with TRBJ1-1, with D perhaps TRBD1 (6 bases). V was shortened by 8 bases and J by 1 base, with 17 bases between the two germline ends. Looked up from germline, CDR1 is SGHTA and CDR2 is FQGTGA. This CDR3 contains 15 residues. The CDR3 region is CASRAGAGGNTEAFF. The CDR3 DNA sequence: TGTGCCAGCCGAGCAGGGGCGGGTGGGAACACTGAAGCTTTCTTT.

This sequence joins TRBV2 and TRBJ2-3, with 10 nucleotides matching TRBD2. There are 15 residues in the CDR3. Germline V gene data show CDR1 as SNHLY and CDR2 as FYNNEI. With V trimmed by 1 base and J by 5 bases, 3 bases remained unmatched. The CDR3 DNA is TGTGCCAGCAGTGAAGGGTCTAGCGGGGGAGATACGCAGTATTTT. It translates to CASSEGSSGGDTQYF.

V is TRBV5-1 and J is TRBJ1-2; TRBD1 agrees at 9 bases. This CDR3 region has 15 residues. V lost 3 bases and J lost 4; bases outside the gene matches: 7. Germline V gives CDR1 SGHRS, CDR2 YFSETQ. CDR3 DNA sequence: TGCGCCAGCAGCTCGGGGACAGGGAGATTCTATGGCTACACCTTC. Translating it yields CASSSGTGRFYGYTF.

The gene calls are TRBV5-8 and TRBJ2-1; D ambiguous. CDR3 length: 13 amino acids. Germline CDR1 SGHTS, CDR2 YDEGEE. Trimming shortened V by 0 bases and J by 5 bases, and 6 bases separated the two germline ends. CDR3: CASSLGPDNEQFF. The CDR3 bases are TGTGCCAGCAGCTTGGGTCCCGACAATGAGCAGTTCTTC.

This clone was counted a single time. This rearrangement joins TRBV24-1 to TRBJ1-5; 7 nucleotides align to TRBD1. CDR1 and CDR2 (germline): KGHDR, SFDVKD. The CDR3 is 14 residues long. Germline trimming cut 9 bases from V and 3 bases from J; bases unmatched to any gene: 7. The chain's CDR3 is CATGHRGYNQPQHF. The DNA for the CDR3 is TGTGCCACCGGCCACAGGGGCTACAATCAGCCCCAGCATTTT.

This clone occurred a few times. CDR3 residues: CASREGPRSGEQYF. CDR3 nucleotide sequence: TGTGCCAGCAGGGAGGGACCTAGGTCGGGCGAGCAGTACTTC. This chain uses TRBV5-4 with TRBJ2-7; D may be TRBD2 (6 bases). Germline assignment: CDR1 SGHNT and CDR2 YYREEE (reference sequence). The CDR3 is 14 amino acids. V was trimmed by 5 bases and J by 6 bases, leaving 18 bases between them.

V usage is TRBV9 and J usage is TRBJ1-4, with 10 bases identical to TRBD1. CDR3 length equals 14 residues. CDR1 SGDLS and CDR2 YYNGEE come from the germline V gene. V lost 4 bases, J lost 8 bases, and 5 bases stayed unmatched. This chain's CDR3 is CASSSGQGWEKLFF. As DNA, the CDR3 is TGTGCCAGCAGCTCGGGACAGGGGTGGGAAAAACTGTTTTTT.

The chain carries TRBV6-5 and TRBJ2-2; D is possibly TRBD1 (6 bases). V was clipped by 0 bases and J by 5 bases, with 10 bases between them. Looked up from germline, CDR1 is MNHEY and CDR2 is SVGAGI. The CDR3 is made up of 15 amino acids. CDR3 in DNA: TGTGCCAGCAGTTACTCGGGACACGAGACCGGGGAGCTGTTTTTT. It specifies CASSYSGHETGELFF.

In the case of this clone: This same CDR3 is encoded by further DNA sequences in the sample. The chain employs TRBV9 and TRBJ2-7; a possible D gene is TRBD1 (5 bases). V was trimmed by 0 bases and J by 2 bases, leaving 9 bases between them. The CDR3 has 14 residues. CDR1 and CDR2 from the germline V gene are SGDLS and YYNGEE. The CDR3 is CASSVGGTTYEQYF. CDR3 DNA sequence: TGTGCCAGCAGCGTAGGGGGCACCACCTACGAGCAGTACTTC.

The V and J genes are TRBV10-3 and TRBJ1-2; TRBD1 agrees at 9 bases. The CDR3 is made up of 14 amino acids. Trimming removed 5 bases from V and 4 bases from J; junction bases left unmatched: 5. The germline V gene encodes CDR1 ENHRY and CDR2 SYGVKD. The DNA of the CDR3 is TGTGCCATCAGTTCAGGGGGACAGGGCTATGGCTACACCTTC. As protein: CAISSGGQGYGYTF.